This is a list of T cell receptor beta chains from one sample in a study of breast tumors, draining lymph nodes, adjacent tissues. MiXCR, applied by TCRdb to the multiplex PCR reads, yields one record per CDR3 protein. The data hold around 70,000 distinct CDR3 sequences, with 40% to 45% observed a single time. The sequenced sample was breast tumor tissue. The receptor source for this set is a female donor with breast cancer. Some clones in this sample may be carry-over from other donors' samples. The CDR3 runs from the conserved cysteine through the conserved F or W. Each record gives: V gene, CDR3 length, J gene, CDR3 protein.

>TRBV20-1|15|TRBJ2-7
CSARDGQALRREQYF
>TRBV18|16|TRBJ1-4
CASSPLIAATNEKLFF
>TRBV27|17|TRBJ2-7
CASSLHGLATLTYEQYF
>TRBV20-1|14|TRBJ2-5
CSAPEGGANETQYF
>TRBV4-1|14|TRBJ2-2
CASSRTGGTGELFF
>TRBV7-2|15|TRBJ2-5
CASRHPSGSVETQYF
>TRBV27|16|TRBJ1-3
CASSLSFGGPGNTIYF
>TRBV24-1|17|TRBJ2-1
CATSARGMGLGYNEQFF
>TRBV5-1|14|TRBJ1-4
CASSLEQGGEKLFF
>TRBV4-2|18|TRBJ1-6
CASSQDIQGETYSSPLHF
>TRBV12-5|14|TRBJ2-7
CASGLVAGGIEQYF
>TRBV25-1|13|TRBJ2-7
CARVASGSYEQYF
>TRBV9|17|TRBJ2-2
CASGHSTRKRNAGELFF
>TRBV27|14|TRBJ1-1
CASSRAPVNTEAFF
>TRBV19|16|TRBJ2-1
CASSTTSGGTYNEQFF
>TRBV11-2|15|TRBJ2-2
CASSLETGFTGELFF
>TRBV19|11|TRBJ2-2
CASNSGGELFF
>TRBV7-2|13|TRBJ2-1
CASSLVKGHEQFF
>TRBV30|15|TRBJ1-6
CAWKWGEDDNSPLHF
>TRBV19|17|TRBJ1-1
CASSLRTGGKMNTEAFF
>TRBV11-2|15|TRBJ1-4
CTSGSAGQPNEKLFF
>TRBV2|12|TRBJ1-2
CASRSGQFGYTF
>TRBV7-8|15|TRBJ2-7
CASSPPTGPPYEQYF
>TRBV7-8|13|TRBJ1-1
CASSPSAMTEAFF
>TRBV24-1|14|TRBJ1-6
CATSDLKGNSPLRF
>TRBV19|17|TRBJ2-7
CASSMRTSGRNPYEQYF
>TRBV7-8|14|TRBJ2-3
CASSGDRGWDTQYF
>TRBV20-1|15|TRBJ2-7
CSATPPGQPDYEQYF
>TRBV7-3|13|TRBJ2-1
CASSLYSYNEQFF
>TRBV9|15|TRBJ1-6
CASSEGTGVNSPLHF
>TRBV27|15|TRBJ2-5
CASSLSSTSVQTQYF
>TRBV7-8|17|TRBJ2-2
CASSLVRVASDTGELFF
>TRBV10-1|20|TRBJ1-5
CASGESCRGLSEGGYQPQHF
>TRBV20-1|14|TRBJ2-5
CSAVPRQGKETQYF
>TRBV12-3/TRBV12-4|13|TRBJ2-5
CASRRQGKETQYF
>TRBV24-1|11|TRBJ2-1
CATILSVRQFF
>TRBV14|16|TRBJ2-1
CASSHRGRGGAYEQFF
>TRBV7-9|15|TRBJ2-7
CASSIGDLSSYEQYF
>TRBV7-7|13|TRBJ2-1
CASGTRLADEQFF
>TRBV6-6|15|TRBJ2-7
CASSPGGDYAYEQYF
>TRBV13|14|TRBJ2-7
CASSIAGLSYEQYF
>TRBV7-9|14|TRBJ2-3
CASSLYGFLDTQYF
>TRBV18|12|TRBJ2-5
CASSRGPETQYF
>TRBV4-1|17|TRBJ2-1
CASSQGEGLRVNNEQFF
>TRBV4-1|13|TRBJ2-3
CASSQDEFNEQYF
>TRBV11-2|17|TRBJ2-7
CASSVMGDPRVLYEQYF
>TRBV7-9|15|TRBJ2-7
CASSLVSGGHYEQYF